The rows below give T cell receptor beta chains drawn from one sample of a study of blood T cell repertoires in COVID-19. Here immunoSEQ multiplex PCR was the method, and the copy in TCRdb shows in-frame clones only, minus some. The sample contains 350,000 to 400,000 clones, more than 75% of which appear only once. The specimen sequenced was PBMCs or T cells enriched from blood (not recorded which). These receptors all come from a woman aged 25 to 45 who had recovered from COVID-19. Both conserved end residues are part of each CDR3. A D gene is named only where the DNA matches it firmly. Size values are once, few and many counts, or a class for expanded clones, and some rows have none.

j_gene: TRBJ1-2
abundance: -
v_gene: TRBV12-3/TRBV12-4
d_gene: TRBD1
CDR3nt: TGTGCCAGCAGTGCAGGGACAGGGATAGGCTACACCTTC
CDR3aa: CASSAGTGIGYTF

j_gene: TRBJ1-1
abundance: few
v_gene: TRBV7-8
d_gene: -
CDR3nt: TGTGCCAGCAGCTTAATGACGGGTAGAGATTACATGAACACTGAAGCTTTCTTT
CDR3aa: CASSLMTGRDYMNTEAFF

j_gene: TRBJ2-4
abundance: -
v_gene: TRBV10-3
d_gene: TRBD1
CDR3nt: TGTGCCATCAGCGACAGGGTTGACATTCAGTACTTC
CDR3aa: CAISDRVDIQYF

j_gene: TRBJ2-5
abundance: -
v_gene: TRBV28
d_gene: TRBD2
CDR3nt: TGTGCCAGCAGTTCGGGGGGGGCGTCGGGAGAGACCCAGTACTTC
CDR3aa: CASSSGGASGETQYF

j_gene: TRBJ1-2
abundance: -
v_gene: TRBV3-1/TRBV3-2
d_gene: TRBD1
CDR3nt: TGTGCCAGCAGCCCAGGGGGGCGGGGCTTGAATGGCTACACCTTC
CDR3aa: CASSPGGRGLNGYTF

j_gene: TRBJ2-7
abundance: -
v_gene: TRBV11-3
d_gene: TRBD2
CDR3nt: TGTGCCAGCACCCTAACTAGCGGGGGTGTCTCCTACGAGCAGTACTTC
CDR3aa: CASTLTSGGVSYEQYF

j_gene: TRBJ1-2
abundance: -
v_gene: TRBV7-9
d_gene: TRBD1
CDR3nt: TGTGCCAGCAGCTTCGGACAGGGGGCTGAAGGCTACACCTTC
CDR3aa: CASSFGQGAEGYTF

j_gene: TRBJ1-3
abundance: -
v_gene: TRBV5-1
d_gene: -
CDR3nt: TGCGCCAGCAGCTTGCGGTACAGGGACGCTGGAAACACCATATATTTT
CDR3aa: CASSLRYRDAGNTIYF

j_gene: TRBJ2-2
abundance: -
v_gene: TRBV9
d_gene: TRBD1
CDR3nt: TGTGCCAGCAGCCCCACAGGGGTAGGGACCGGGGAGCTGTTTTTT
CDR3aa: CASSPTGVGTGELFF

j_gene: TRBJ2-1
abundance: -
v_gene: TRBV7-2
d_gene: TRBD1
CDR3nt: TGTGCCAGCAGCGTCCGACAGGGATCCGAGCAGTTCTTC
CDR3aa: CASSVRQGSEQFF

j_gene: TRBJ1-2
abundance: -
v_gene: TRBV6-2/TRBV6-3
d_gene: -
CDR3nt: TGTGCCAGCAGTTACGCGGGGGACCACTACACCTTC
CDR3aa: CASSYAGDHYTF

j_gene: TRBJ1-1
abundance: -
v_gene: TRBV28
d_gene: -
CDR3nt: TGTGCCAGCAGTCTCGCGACTGAGCGGACTGAAGCTTTCTTT
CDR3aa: CASSLATERTEAFF

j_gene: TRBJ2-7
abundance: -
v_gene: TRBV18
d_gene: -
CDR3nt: TGTGCCAGCTCACCAGGCAGGGATCTATACGAGCAGTACTTC
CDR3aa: CASSPGRDLYEQYF